This entry lists 20 T cell receptor beta chains sequenced from one sample in a study of cytomegalovirus exposure and HLA in healthy donors. It was with 60 Vbeta and 13 Jbeta primers that the PCR ran. Only in-frame clones appear in the TCRdb table, and some are missing; sequencing was by immunoSEQ multiplex PCR. Among approximately 150,000 clones listed, around 73% were seen once. The sample consisted of PBMCs. These TCRs come from a woman aged 18-29 years in good health and CMV-seropositive.

The chain is built from TRBV5-1 and TRBJ2-2, with 7 bases aligning to TRBD1. V lost 4 bases, J lost 5 bases, and 5 bases stayed unmatched. The CDR3 runs to 14 residues. Germline V gene data show CDR1 as SGHRS and CDR2 as YFSETQ. CDR3 loop: CASSTDRSTGELFF. The CDR3 DNA reads TGCGCCAGCAGCACGGACAGGTCGACCGGGGAGCTGTTTTTT. Supplemented by reference TRBV5-1 and TRBJ2-2, the full variable domain reads KAGVTQTPRYLIKTRGQQVTLSCSPISGHRSVSWYQQTPGQGLQFLFEYFSETQRNKGNFPGRFSGRQFSNSRSEMNVSTLELGDSALYLCASSTDRSTGELFFGEGSRLTVL.

The gene calls are TRBV9 and TRBJ1-1; no firm D call. V was shortened by 3 bases and J by 2 bases, with 14 bases between the two germline ends. The CDR3 spans 15 residues. Germline-derived CDR1 and CDR2 are SGDLS and YYNGEE. The CDR3 here is CASSAQTEVNTEAFF. CDR3 bases: TGTGCCAGCAGCGCTCAGACGGAGGTTAACACTGAAGCTTTCTTT.

The chain links TRBV28 to TRBJ2-7; 9 nucleotides align to TRBD2. Trimming cost V 5 bases and J 4 bases; bases outside gene matches: 9. The V gene's germline CDR1 is MDHEN and CDR2 SYDVKM. The CDR3 is 15 amino acids. The DNA of the CDR3 is TGTGCCAGCAGTCCCACGAAGCGGGGGGTTTACGAGCAGTACTTC. Its protein product is CASSPTKRGVYEQYF.

The rearrangement joins TRBV2 to TRBJ1-6; D possibly corresponds to TRBD1 (5 bases). With 6 bases removed from V and 8 bases from J, the gap between germline ends came to 17 bases. CDR1 is SNHLY and CDR2 is FYNNEI in the germline V gene. This CDR3 spans 15 amino acids. The DNA for the CDR3 is TGTGCCAGCAGCTCGGAGGGGATGGGTGATTCACCCCTCCACTTT. The encoded protein is CASSSEGMGDSPLHF.

This clone was detected only once. J is TRBJ1-1 and V is TRBV6-6; 8 nucleotides align to TRBD1. CDR3 length equals 16 residues. Germline V CDR1 and CDR2: MNHNY, SVGAGI (reference sequence). J was trimmed by 8 bases and V by 3 bases; bases with no gene match: 14. The CDR3 loop is CASSYQRTGSVAEAFF. The CDR3 bases are TGTGCCAGCAGTTATCAACGGACAGGGTCGGTGGCGGAAGCTTTCTTT.

In this sample, this clone turned up once. The chain carries TRBV9 and TRBJ2-3, with 10 nucleotides matching TRBD1. Germline V gene lookup returns CDR1 SGDLS and CDR2 YYNGEE. The CDR3 is 19 residues long. After removal of 2 bases from V and 2 bases from J, the junction contained 14 bases not matched to a gene. The CDR3 spells CASSVGAGWGQGPTDTQYF. In DNA, the CDR3 is TGTGCCAGCAGCGTGGGGGCTGGTTGGGGACAGGGGCCCACAGATACGCAGTATTTT.

The chain couples TRBV2 to TRBJ2-5; possibly TRBD2 for D (6 bases). V lost 8 bases, J lost 5 bases, and 15 bases lay in between. Per germline, CDR1 SNHLY and CDR2 FYNNEI. The CDR3 is 13 residues long. The CDR3 sequence: CASSQGLGETQYF. Written as DNA, the CDR3 is TGTGCCAGCTCGCAGGGACTCGGGGAGACCCAGTACTTC.

V gene TRBV9 combines with J gene TRBJ2-3; 13 positions match TRBD2. Germline CDR1 SGDLS, CDR2 YYNGEE. Trimming at V came to 4 bases and at J to 2 bases, leaving 13 bases not matched to a gene. This CDR3 is built from 19 residues. This chain's CDR3 is CASSPTFMTSGGITDTQYF. CDR3 coding DNA: TGTGCCAGCAGCCCCACCTTTATGACTAGCGGGGGGATCACAGATACGCAGTATTTT.

CDR3 coding DNA: TGTGCCAGCAGTGAAGTGTATGGGGGGGCCTACGAGCAGTACTTC. Translating gives CASSEVYGGAYEQYF. V and J are TRBV6-1 and TRBJ2-7; 7 bases line up with TRBD2. From germline, CDR1 is MNHNS and CDR2 SASEGT. The CDR3 loop spans 15 amino acids. The V gene end was trimmed by 1 base and the J gene end by 2 bases; junction bases not matched to a gene: 5.

This clone was picked up one time. The genes are TRBV6-6 and TRBJ2-3; D not resolved. With 4 bases removed from V and 5 bases from J, the gap between germline ends came to 19 bases. CDR1 MNHNY and CDR2 SVGAGI come from the germline V gene (reference sequence). CDR3 length: 16 residues. CDR3 nucleotides: TGTGCCAGCAGTTCACGAGGCCCCAGCGCGGTAGATACGCAGTATTTT. Protein: CASSSRGPSAVDTQYF.

The chain has TRBV28 and TRBJ1-4; TRBD1 is a possible D gene (6 bases). Trimming removed 3 bases from V and 8 bases from J, with 16 bases in between. The germline V gene has CDR1 MDHEN and CDR2 SYDVKM. This CDR3 is 15 amino acids long. CDR3 in DNA: TGTGCCAGCAGTTTCCGTATAGGGGGTGTGGAAAAACTGTTTTTT. It encodes CASSFRIGGVEKLFF.

The V gene is TRBV5-6, the J gene TRBJ1-2; possible D gene TRBD1, 6 bases. From germline, CDR1 is SGHDT and CDR2 YYEEEE. The CDR3 contains 13 residues. V dropped 4 bases and J dropped 8 bases, with 15 bases sitting between them. For the CDR3, the DNA is TGTGCCAGCAGCGCGGACAGCCCGTTGGGCTACACCTTC. Residues: CASSADSPLGYTF.

In regard to this clone: One end of the junction is discordant with germline, which a read error may explain. V is TRBV7-7 and J is TRBJ2-2; a possible D gene is TRBD2 (5 bases). CDR1 is SSHAT and CDR2 is FNYEAQ in the germline V gene (reference sequence). The CDR3 spans 15 residues. The DNA of the CDR3 is TGTGCTAGCAGCTTATCGGAAGGGAGCACCGGGGAGCTGTTTTTT. Residues: CASSLSEGSTGELFF.

The V call is TRBV5-6, the J call TRBJ2-7; the D gene is possibly TRBD1 (5 bases). CDR1 SGHDT and CDR2 YYEEEE come from the germline V gene. V lost 3 bases, J lost 7 bases, and 8 bases lay in between. The CDR3 is 11 residues long. The CDR3 region has the DNA TGTGCCAGCAGCTCTACAGGTGAGCAGTACTTC. Translation: CASSSTGEQYF.

This clone was observed a handful of times. The chain is built from TRBV6-5 and TRBJ1-2; D call uncertain. With 10 bases removed from V and 4 bases from J, the gap between germline ends came to 16 bases. The length of the CDR3 is 13 residues. Germline values: CDR1 MNHEY, CDR2 SVGAGI. The chain's CDR3 is CATRPQRVYGYTF. CDR3 coding DNA: TGTGCCACACGCCCCCAGAGGGTCTATGGCTACACCTTC.

The chain couples TRBV9 to TRBJ2-3, with D unresolved. This CDR3 has 15 residues. Germline-derived CDR1 and CDR2 are SGDLS and YYNGEE. The V and J ends lost 0 bases and 2 bases respectively, with 10 bases between them. The CDR3 protein is CASSVGFADTDTQYF. The CDR3 DNA reads TGTGCCAGCAGCGTAGGTTTCGCGGACACAGATACGCAGTATTTT.

This rearrangement joins TRBV4-3 to TRBJ2-1; 8 nucleotides match TRBD2. V shed 0 bases, J shed 0 bases, and the junction held 4 bases outside the gene matches. This CDR3 is 17 amino acids long. Germline V gene sequence: CDR1 LGHNA, CDR2 YSLEER. This CDR3 reads CASSQDLSGSSYNEQFF. CDR3 bases: TGCGCCAGCAGCCAAGATTTAAGCGGGAGCTCCTACAATGAGCAGTTCTTC.

The J gene is TRBJ1-1, the V gene TRBV4-3; no firm D call. This CDR3 region has 16 residues. Germline V CDR1 and CDR2: LGHNA, YSLEER. The V and J ends lost 0 bases and 5 bases respectively, with 16 bases between them. The CDR3 DNA is TGCGCCAGCAGCCAAGATTGGCGGGCGTCTTGGACTGAAGCTTTCTTT. Its translation: CASSQDWRASWTEAFF.

The chain uses TRBV18 and TRBJ2-7; no clear D. Between the trimmed V and J ends, which lost 0 bases and 0 bases, there was a span of 6 bases. CDR1 and CDR2 (germline): KGHSH, LQKENI. This CDR3 has 14 amino acids. CDR3 DNA: TGTGCCAGCTCACCACCATCCCGCTCCTACGAGCAGTACTTC. It yields the protein CASSPPSRSYEQYF.

A few counts support this clone. The CDR3 sequence: CASSDSGELKEQYF. CDR3 in DNA: TGTGCCAGCAGCGATTCGGGGGAACTCAAAGAGCAGTACTTC. The chain uses TRBV5-6 and TRBJ2-7; D may be TRBD2 (6 bases). From germline, CDR1 is SGHDT and CDR2 YYEEEE. The CDR3 is 14 amino acids. The V and J ends lost 4 bases and 7 bases respectively, with 18 bases between them.